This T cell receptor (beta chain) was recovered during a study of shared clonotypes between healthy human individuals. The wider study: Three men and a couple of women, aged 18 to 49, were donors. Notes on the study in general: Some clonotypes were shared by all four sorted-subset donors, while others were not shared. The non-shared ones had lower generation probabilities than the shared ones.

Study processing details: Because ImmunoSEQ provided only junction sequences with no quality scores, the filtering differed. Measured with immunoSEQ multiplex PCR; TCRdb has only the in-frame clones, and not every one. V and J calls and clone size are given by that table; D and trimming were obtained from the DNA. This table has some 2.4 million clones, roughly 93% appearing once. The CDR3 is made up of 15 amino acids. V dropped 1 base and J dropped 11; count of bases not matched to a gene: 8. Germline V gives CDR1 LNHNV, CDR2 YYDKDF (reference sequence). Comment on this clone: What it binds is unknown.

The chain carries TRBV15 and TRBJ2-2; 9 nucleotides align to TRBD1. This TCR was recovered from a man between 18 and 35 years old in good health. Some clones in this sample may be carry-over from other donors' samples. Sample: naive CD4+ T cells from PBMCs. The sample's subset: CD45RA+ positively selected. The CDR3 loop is CATSRVDRGRYELFF. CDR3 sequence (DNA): TGTGCCACCAGCAGAGTGGACAGGGGTCGTTATGAGCTGTTTTTT.